These 10 T cell receptor beta chains were all obtained from the same sample, sequenced in a study of T cell responses to AZD1222 COVID-19 vaccine. Profiling relied on immunoSEQ multiplex PCR, and the TCRdb table lists in-frame clones only, not all of them. Of some 170,000 clones in the sample, 90% to 95% were seen once. Sequencing was performed on peripheral blood, taken on day 0 of AZD1222 vaccination. The receptor set was obtained from an adult in good health.

The chain recombines TRBV11-2 with TRBJ1-1, with TRBD1 identical over 10 bases. Germline V gene data show CDR1 as SGHAT and CDR2 as FQNNGV. Losses at the gene ends were 8 bases for V and 7 bases for J; bases not matched to a gene: 10. The CDR3 covers 14 residues. This chain's CDR3 is CASSLWGTGDEAFF. The CDR3 DNA follows: TGTGCCAGCTCCCTGTGGGGGACAGGGGATGAAGCTTTCTTT.

V is TRBV7-2 and J is TRBJ2-7; 12 bases are a match to TRBD2. J was trimmed by 0 bases and V by 5 bases; bases with no gene match: 2. Looked up from germline, CDR1 is SGHTA and CDR2 is FQGNSA. The CDR3 length is 15 residues. The CDR3, as DNA: TGTGCCAGCAGCCGGACTAGCGGGATCTCCTACGAGCAGTACTTC. Protein: CASSRTSGISYEQYF.

The rearrangement joins TRBV6-5 to TRBJ1-6; the D is unclear. The V gene lost 6 bases and the J gene lost 9 bases, with 6 bases spanning the gap. Germline V lookup: CDR1 MNHEY, CDR2 SVGAGI. The CDR3 spans 11 residues. The chain's CDR3 is CASRVSSPLHF. CDR3 nucleotides: TGTGCCAGCAGGGTATCTTCACCCCTCCACTTT.

Only one count was recorded for this clone. The genes are TRBV2 and TRBJ2-1; 8 positions match TRBD2. This CDR3 comprises 14 residues. CDR1 SNHLY and CDR2 FYNNEI come from the germline V gene. Trimming cost V 6 bases and J 6 bases; bases outside gene matches: 7. The CDR3 protein is CASRPGLGINEQFF. Written as DNA, the CDR3 is TGTGCCAGCAGGCCGGGACTAGGCATCAATGAGCAGTTCTTC.

The chain has TRBV4-3 and TRBJ2-3; D is perhaps TRBD2 (5 bases). This CDR3 contains 14 residues. Trimming removed 2 bases from V and 3 bases from J, with 9 bases in between. CDR1 is LGHNA, CDR2 YSLEER, per germline. The CDR3: CASSQQLGTDTQYF. The CDR3 nucleotides are TGCGCCAGCAGCCAACAACTAGGGACAGATACGCAGTATTTT.

The rearrangement uses TRBV6-6 and TRBJ2-5, with no clear D. V lost 4 bases to trimming and J lost 5 bases, with 11 bases between them. This CDR3 is 13 amino acids long. Per germline, CDR1 MNHNY and CDR2 SVGAGI (reference sequence). CDR3 region: CASSSPPGETQYF. The CDR3 nucleotides are TGTGCCAGCAGTTCCCCTCCTGGGGAGACCCAGTACTTC.

The J gene is TRBJ1-4, the V gene TRBV6-5; no definite D call. CDR1 is MNHEY, CDR2 SVGAGI, per germline. This CDR3 has 12 residues. V dropped 4 bases and J dropped 8 bases, with 8 bases sitting between them. CDR3 residues: CASSSGSEKLFF. CDR3 coding DNA: TGTGCCAGCAGTTCAGGTTCGGAAAAACTGTTTTTT.

This sequence joins TRBV4-1 and TRBJ1-1; D unresolved. Germline loops: CDR1 MGHRA, CDR2 YSYEKL. This CDR3 comprises 15 residues. With 1 base removed from V and 6 bases from J, the gap between germline ends came to 15 bases. DNA for the CDR3: TGCGCCAGCAGCCAAGTTTTGTTCCCGAAGTCTGAAGCTTTCTTT. Translated: CASSQVLFPKSEAFF.

The chain has TRBV5-1 and TRBJ1-2; TRBD1 matches 9 bases. V lost 5 bases and J lost 6; bases outside the gene matches: 11. Germline V gene lookup returns CDR1 SGHRS and CDR2 YFSETQ. This CDR3 has 15 amino acids. The CDR3 coding sequence is TGCGCCAGCAGGACCCTTGGGACAGGGTTTGATGGCTACACCTTC. As protein: CASRTLGTGFDGYTF.

The genes are TRBV2 and TRBJ2-3; D unresolved. The CDR3 sequence is 11 residues long. Germline-derived CDR1 and CDR2 are SNHLY and FYNNEI. The ends were cut back, 7 bases at V and 5 bases at J, with 7 bases in the middle. The CDR3: CASKQLDTQYF. As DNA, the CDR3 is TGTGCCAGCAAGCAGTTAGATACGCAGTATTTT.